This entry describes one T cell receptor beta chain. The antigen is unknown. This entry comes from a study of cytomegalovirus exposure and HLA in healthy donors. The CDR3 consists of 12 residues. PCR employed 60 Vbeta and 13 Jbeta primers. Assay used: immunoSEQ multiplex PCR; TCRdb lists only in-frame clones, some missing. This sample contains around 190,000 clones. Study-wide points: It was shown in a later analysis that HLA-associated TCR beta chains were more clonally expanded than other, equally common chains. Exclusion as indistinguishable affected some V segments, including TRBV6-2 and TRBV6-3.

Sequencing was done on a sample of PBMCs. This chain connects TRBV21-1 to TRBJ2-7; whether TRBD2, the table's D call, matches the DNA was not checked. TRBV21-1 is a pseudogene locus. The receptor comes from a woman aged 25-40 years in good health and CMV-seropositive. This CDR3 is CASSKEEVEQYF. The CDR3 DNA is TGTGCCAGCAGCAAAGAAGAGGTCGAGCAGTACTTC.